Sequencing of this TCR beta chain was carried out in a study of T-cell memory formation after mild COVID-19. A note on this clonotype: Its antigen is still unknown.

The length of the CDR3 is 11 residues. V was shortened by 6 bases and J by 8 bases, with 10 bases between the two germline ends. Germline V gives CDR1 KGHSH, CDR2 LQKENI. The authors produced TCR alpha and TCR beta cDNA libraries with sample barcodes and UMIs by 5'RACE using constant-segment primers. Via MiXCR, TCRdb re-called the 5' RACE reads, giving one row per CDR3 protein. The sample shows roughly 400,000 distinct CDR3 sequences, 24% of them seen only once. Study-level results: Contracting clones from day 15 to 85 showed balanced CD4/CD8; later expanders favored CD4+.

The receptor's source is an adult woman who had mild COVID-19 (a few samples of this study predate the infection). Cell type and time point are not known. The sample taken for sequencing was PBMCs or a T cell subset sorted from them (not recorded which). The chain carries TRBV18 and TRBJ1-1; tentatively, D is TRBD1 (5 bases). This chain's CDR3 is CASSGTGEAFF. DNA of the CDR3: TGTGCCAGCTCGGGCACAGGCGAAGCTTTCTTT.